Detailed here is one T cell receptor (beta chain). Its antigen is undetermined. This entry comes from a study of CD8+ T cells in alopecia areata. Study-wide background: Dosing with tofacitinib proceeded for 6 to 18 months, followed by 6 months off drug. General study findings and limits: Scalp clonality and expanded CD8+ clones among the top 100 fell significantly with tofacitinib.

Sequencing templates came from extracted RNA that was reverse transcribed into cDNA. The protocol was immunoSEQ multiplex PCR, while the TCRdb copy is restricted to in-frame clones and leaves out a portion. The sample lists roughly 180,000 clones; about three fifths were seen once. The treatment was: oral pan-JAK inhibitor, 5-10 mg twice daily. This CDR3 spans 14 amino acids. Germline-derived CDR1 and CDR2 are MDHEN and SYDVKM. Trimming pared 10 bases from V and 3 bases from J, leaving 18 bases between. The source is a human donor with alopecia areata. The sequencing used CD4+ T cells sorted from blood, collected at week 4, from a patient treated with tofacitinib. The V and J genes are TRBV28 and TRBJ1-2, with a possible D match to TRBD1 (5 bases). The CDR3 here is CATLKAFRDYGYTF. CDR3 DNA sequence: TGTGCCACTCTCAAGGCATTCAGGGACTATGGCTACACCTTC.